What follows are 28 T cell receptor beta chains derived from one specimen sequenced in a study of blood T cell repertoires in COVID-19. Generated by immunoSEQ multiplex PCR, the TCRdb table keeps only in-frame clones and is missing some. This table holds around 360,000 clones, roughly 87% found once. Sequences were obtained from PBMCs or T cells enriched from blood (not recorded which). Every receptor here comes from a woman aged 25 to 39 who had recovered from COVID-19.

The V gene is TRBV27, the J gene TRBJ1-1; TRBD1 aligns across 9 bases. The CDR3 sequence is 14 residues long. The J segment lost 3 bases and the V segment lost 4 bases, leaving 3 bases of the junction unmatched. Germline CDR1 reads MNHEY; CDR2 reads SMNVEV (reference sequence). The CDR3 sequence: CASSSWTGDTEAFF. The CDR3 nucleotides are TGTGCCAGCAGTTCTTGGACAGGGGACACTGAAGCTTTCTTT.

The rearrangement links TRBV29-1 to TRBJ1-2, with D tentatively TRBD1 (6 bases). The length of the CDR3 is 11 residues. The germline V gene has CDR1 SQVTM and CDR2 ANQGSEA. Trimming took 5 bases from V and 6 from J, leaving 10 bases between them. CDR3 sequence reads: CSVRGTNGYTF. DNA for the CDR3: TGCAGCGTTAGAGGGACAAATGGCTACACCTTC.

The rearrangement joins TRBV7-9 to TRBJ2-7; D perhaps matches TRBD2 (6 bases). CDR1 is SEHNR, CDR2 FQNEAQ, per germline (reference sequence). The ends were cut back, 0 bases at V and 6 bases at J, with 6 bases in the middle. This CDR3 has 12 residues. The CDR3 sequence is CASSLAGGEQYF. CDR3 DNA: TGTGCCAGCAGCTTAGCGGGAGGCGAGCAGTACTTC. Drawing the rest from reference TRBV7-9 and TRBJ2-7, the complete variable domain is DTGVSQNPRHKITKRGQNVTFRCDPISEHNRLYWYRQTLGQGPEFLTYFQNEAQLEKSRLLSDRFSAERPKGSFSTLEIQRTEQGDSAMYLCASSLAGGEQYFGPGTRLTVT.

The gene calls are TRBV5-1 and TRBJ2-5; TRBD2 aligns across 9 bases. The CDR3 contains 13 residues. Germline V gene sequence: CDR1 SGHRS, CDR2 YFSETQ. The V segment lost 4 bases and the J segment 5 bases; nucleotides outside the gene matches: 3. CDR3 sequence (DNA): TGCGCCAGCAGCGGGCTAGCGGGGGAGACCCAGTACTTC. It yields the protein CASSGLAGETQYF.

The chain carries TRBV28 and TRBJ2-1, with a possible D match to TRBD1 (6 bases). Trimming pared 7 bases from V and 8 bases from J, leaving 24 bases between. The CDR3 contains 16 residues. Germline V gene lookup returns CDR1 MDHEN and CDR2 SYDVKM. The CDR3 nucleotides are TGTGCCAGCATTCTACGTACAGGGTCCCTTTCGCATGAGCAGTTCTTC. Translation: CASILRTGSLSHEQFF.

V usage is TRBV27 and J usage is TRBJ2-5; the match to TRBD2 covers 9 bases. V dropped 6 bases and J dropped 2; count of bases not matched to a gene: 10. Germline CDR1 reads MNHEY; CDR2 reads SMNVEV (reference sequence). This CDR3 has 16 amino acids. The CDR3 DNA reads as TGTGCCAGCAGCCGCTACCCGGGACTAGCTCAAGAGACCCAGTACTTC. It codes for CASSRYPGLAQETQYF.

The chain employs TRBV5-4 and TRBJ2-7; a weak D match, TRBD2 (6 bases). V was shortened by 0 bases and J by 2 bases, with 12 bases between the two germline ends. CDR3 length: 15 residues. Germline CDR1 reads SGHNT; CDR2 reads YYREEE (reference sequence). This chain's CDR3 is CASSLDPSEAYEQYF. In nucleotides, the CDR3 is TGTGCCAGCAGCTTGGACCCTAGCGAGGCCTACGAGCAGTACTTC.

V usage is TRBV27 and J usage is TRBJ2-2; D might be TRBD2 (6 bases). V lost 3 bases, J lost 6 bases, and 20 bases lay in between. The germline V gene has CDR1 MNHEY and CDR2 SMNVEV (reference sequence). This CDR3 is built from 17 residues. CDR3 in amino acids: CASSFLGGTPGAGELFF. CDR3 bases: TGTGCCAGCAGTTTCCTCGGCGGGACTCCCGGGGCCGGGGAGCTGTTTTTT.

The chain employs TRBV5-1 and TRBJ2-1, with D tentatively TRBD1 (7 bases). The V end was cut by 0 bases, the J end by 8 bases, with 15 bases between. Germline values: CDR1 SGHRS, CDR2 YFSETQ. This CDR3 is 15 amino acids long. The CDR3 DNA follows: TGCGCCAGCAGCTTGGTGGAGGGGGCTAAGGATGAGCAGTTCTTC. Protein product: CASSLVEGAKDEQFF. Combining the CDR3 with reference TRBV5-1 and TRBJ2-1 gives the whole variable domain KAGVTQTPRYLIKTRGQQVTLSCSPISGHRSVSWYQQTPGQGLQFLFEYFSETQRNKGNFPGRFSGRQFSNSRSEMNVSTLELGDSALYLCASSLVEGAKDEQFFGPGTRLTVL.

CDR3 sequence: CASSPGTGWGTEAFF. In DNA form, the CDR3 reads TGTGCCAGCTCACCAGGGACAGGTTGGGGGACTGAAGCTTTCTTT. J is TRBJ1-1 and V is TRBV18; TRBD1 aligns across 8 bases. CDR1 is KGHSH and CDR2 is LQKENI in the germline V gene. V shed 2 bases and J 5 bases; nucleotides not matched to a gene: 7. The CDR3 runs 15 residues.

The chain has TRBV18 and TRBJ2-2; 11 positions agree with TRBD2. The CDR3 covers 19 residues. The ends lost 2 bases at V and 5 bases at J; junction bases unmatched: 13. Germline CDR1 and CDR2: KGHSH and LQKENI. This CDR3 reads CASSPSLAGALSLTGELFF. The CDR3 region has the DNA TGTGCCAGCTCACCATCACTAGCGGGAGCCCTTTCCCTGACCGGGGAGCTGTTTTTT.

The CDR3 bases are TGTGCCAGCAGCTTCGGGGGGGCGGACGAGCAGTACTTC. Protein: CASSFGGADEQYF. V gene TRBV7-6 combines with J gene TRBJ2-7, with 8 bases that match TRBD2. Per the germline V gene, CDR1 is SGHVS and CDR2 is FNYEAQ. The junction had 3 bases not matched to a gene; V was cut back by 3 bases and J by 5 bases. The CDR3 sequence is 13 residues long.

The gene calls are TRBV6-6 and TRBJ2-7; D unresolved. Germline V CDR1 and CDR2: MNHNY, SVGAGI (reference sequence). This CDR3 spans 13 amino acids. Trimming stripped 2 bases from V and 2 bases from J, with 7 bases between. The CDR3 reads CASSYPGAYEQYF. CDR3 DNA sequence: TGTGCCAGCAGTTACCCAGGTGCCTACGAGCAGTACTTC.

This clone was detected only once. This chain uses TRBV5-8 with TRBJ1-4, with D perhaps TRBD1 (6 bases). Germline assignment: CDR1 SGHTS and CDR2 YDEGEE. V was shortened by 4 bases and J by 0 bases, with 10 bases between the two germline ends. The CDR3 has 15 amino acids. The chain's CDR3 is CASSRGQATNEKLFF. CDR3 bases: TGTGCCAGCAGCCGGGGACAAGCAACTAATGAAAAACTGTTTTTT.

The V call is TRBV7-9, the J call TRBJ2-3, with TRBD2 identical over 10 bases. CDR1 and CDR2 from the germline V gene are SEHNR and FQNEAQ (reference sequence). This CDR3 comprises 15 residues. The J segment lost 2 bases and the V segment lost 7 bases, leaving 6 bases of the junction unmatched. The CDR3 here is CASTGTSENTDTQYF. CDR3 coding DNA: TGTGCCAGCACCGGGACTAGCGAAAACACAGATACGCAGTATTTT.

The chain has TRBV2 and TRBJ2-7, with TRBD1 matching over 11 bases. V lost 7 bases, J lost 5 bases, and 7 bases stayed unmatched. Per the germline V gene, CDR1 is SNHLY and CDR2 is FYNNEI. The CDR3 spans 14 residues. As DNA, the CDR3 is TGTGCCAGCATGGGGACAGGGGGTCGGAACGAGCAGTACTTC. Amino acids: CASMGTGGRNEQYF.

This chain uses TRBV7-2 with TRBJ1-5, with TRBD1 identical over 8 bases. The CDR3 is made up of 13 amino acids. The V gene end was trimmed by 5 bases and the J gene end by 7 bases; junction bases not matched to a gene: 4. Germline CDR1 and CDR2: SGHTA and FQGNSA. CDR3 sequence reads: CASSPTGDQPQHF. CDR3 bases: TGTGCCAGCAGCCCGACAGGGGACCAGCCCCAGCATTTT.

This clone was detected once. The chain joins TRBV3-1 (or the pseudogene TRBV3-2) to TRBJ1-1; D is undetermined. The CDR3 runs to 16 residues. V shed 0 bases and J shed 0 bases, with 11 bases lying between them. Germline V gene lookup returns CDR1 LGHDT and CDR2 YNNKEL (reference sequence). CDR3 nucleotide sequence: TGTGCCAGCAGCCAAGATGTCGAGCCTTTGAACACTGAAGCTTTCTTT. Protein: CASSQDVEPLNTEAFF.

The chain employs TRBV3-1 (or the pseudogene TRBV3-2) and TRBJ1-4, with D uncertain. CDR1 and CDR2 from the germline V gene are LGHDT and YNNKEL (reference sequence). V dropped 4 bases and J dropped 6 bases, with 12 bases sitting between them. The CDR3 covers 14 residues. This CDR3 is CASSPQWGDEKLFF. The CDR3 DNA sequence: TGTGCCAGCAGCCCGCAGTGGGGAGATGAAAAACTGTTTTTT.

This clone appeared once. The chain joins TRBV12-5 to TRBJ1-1; the match to TRBD1 covers 7 bases. The J segment lost 5 bases and the V segment lost 0 bases, leaving 9 bases of the junction unmatched. The CDR3 is 16 residues long. Germline V gene lookup returns CDR1 LGHNT and CDR2 FRNRAP. CDR3 sequence: CASGLVLDRAGTEAFF. CDR3 coding DNA: TGTGCTAGTGGTTTGGTACTTGACAGGGCCGGAACTGAAGCTTTCTTT. Full variable domain (remainder filled in from reference TRBV12-5 and TRBJ1-1): DARVTQTPRHKVTEMGQEVTMRCQPILGHNTVFWYRQTMMQGLELLAYFRNRAPLDDSGMPKDRFSAEMPDATLATLKIQPSEPRDSAVYFCASGLVLDRAGTEAFFGQGTRLTVV.

In the case of this clone: Additional DNA sequences in this sample encode the identical CDR3. The V gene is TRBV10-3, the J gene TRBJ1-1; no clear D gene. Germline lookup yields CDR1 ENHRY and CDR2 SYGVKD. This CDR3 region has 12 residues. V lost 6 bases to trimming and J lost 1 base, with 6 bases between them. The CDR3, as DNA: TGTGCCATCAGGGGAGGGAACACTGAAGCTTTCTTT. Translation: CAIRGGNTEAFF.

The chain recombines TRBV5-1 with TRBJ2-6, with TRBD1 as a possible D gene (5 bases). Trimming pared 4 bases from V and 2 bases from J, leaving 10 bases between. Germline lookup yields CDR1 SGHRS and CDR2 YFSETQ. This CDR3 has 15 amino acids. CDR3 nucleotides: TGCGCCAGCAGCGTAACAGGAGCTGGGGCCAACGTCCTGACTTTC. Translating gives CASSVTGAGANVLTF. Using reference TRBV5-1 and TRBJ2-6 for the parts outside the CDR3, the full variable domain is KAGVTQTPRYLIKTRGQQVTLSCSPISGHRSVSWYQQTPGQGLQFLFEYFSETQRNKGNFPGRFSGRQFSNSRSEMNVSTLELGDSALYLCASSVTGAGANVLTFGAGSRLTVL.

As concerns this clone: Different DNA sequences within this sample yield the same CDR3. The genes are TRBV6-6 and TRBJ2-7, with D hard to call. The germline V gene has CDR1 MNHNY and CDR2 SVGAGI (reference sequence). The CDR3 runs to 13 residues. V was clipped by 4 bases and J by 3 bases, with 10 bases between them. The CDR3 protein is CASSSPPGYEQYF. The CDR3 DNA follows: TGTGCCAGCAGTTCACCCCCGGGCTACGAGCAGTACTTC.

The J gene is TRBJ1-2, the V gene TRBV4-1; TRBD1 aligns across 8 bases. Germline CDR1 reads MGHRA; CDR2 reads YSYEKL. This CDR3 comprises 17 residues. Trimming cost V 1 base and J 4 bases; bases outside gene matches: 11. The chain's CDR3 is CASSQGQGALLGYGYTF. DNA for the CDR3: TGCGCCAGCAGCCAAGGTCAGGGGGCGCTTCTCGGCTATGGCTACACCTTC.

The chain links TRBV28 to TRBJ2-1; 8 positions match TRBD2. CDR1 and CDR2 from the germline V gene are MDHEN and SYDVKM. The CDR3 has 15 residues. With V trimmed by 3 bases and J by 9 bases, 10 bases remained unmatched. This chain's CDR3 is CASSFPGTRRGEQFF. The CDR3 DNA is TGTGCCAGCAGTTTTCCCGGGACTAGGAGGGGTGAGCAGTTCTTC. The entire variable domain, with the rest obtained from reference TRBV28 and TRBJ2-1, is as follows: DVKVTQSSRYLVKRTGEKVFLECVQDMDHENMFWYRQDPGLGLRLIYFSYDVKMKEKGDIPEGYSVSREKKERFSLILESASTNQTSMYLCASSFPGTRRGEQFFGPGTRLTVL.

The V and J genes are TRBV6-4 and TRBJ1-1, with D maybe TRBD1 (5 bases). CDR3 size: 14 residues. From germline, CDR1 is MRHNA and CDR2 SNTAGT. V shed 6 bases and J shed 1 base, with 12 bases lying between them. CDR3 region: CASSPQEGNTEAFF. The CDR3 nucleotides read TGTGCCAGCAGCCCACAGGAGGGGAACACTGAAGCTTTCTTT.

The chain has TRBV19 and TRBJ1-5; 11 bases align to TRBD1. The CDR3 length is 14 residues. Per the germline V gene, CDR1 is LNHDA and CDR2 is SQIVND (reference sequence). V dropped 5 bases and J dropped 9; count of bases not matched to a gene: 6. The CDR3 loop reads CASSLRDRGRPQHF. In nucleotides, the CDR3 is TGTGCCAGTAGTCTCAGGGACAGGGGGAGGCCCCAGCATTTT. Complete variable domain (other parts from reference TRBV19 and TRBJ1-5): DGGITQSPKYLFRKEGQNVTLSCEQNLNHDAMYWYRQDPGQGLRLIYYSQIVNDFQKGDIAEGYSVSREKKESFPLTVTSAQKNPTAFYLCASSLRDRGRPQHFGDGTRLSIL.

This clone has just a few counts. V is TRBV6-5 and J is TRBJ1-2; weak D call: TRBD1 (5 bases). V dropped 8 bases and J dropped 4 bases, with 17 bases sitting between them. There are 14 residues in the CDR3. Germline values: CDR1 MNHEY, CDR2 SVGAGI. As DNA, the CDR3 is TGTGCCAGCGGTAACCGGGGGTACTTCTATGGCTACACCTTC. Translated: CASGNRGYFYGYTF.